This passage covers 13 T cell receptor beta chains from one sample sequenced in a study of chemoradiotherapy in HPV16-positive cancers. Measured with immunoSEQ multiplex PCR; TCRdb has only the in-frame clones, and not every one. In the table there are several thousand clones, approximately 78% of which are singletons. Sampling was conducted from a patient who underwent chemoradiotherapy. The source is a human donor with HPV-associated anogenital cancer.

About this clone: The junction shows a germline mismatch at one end, possibly a read error. V gene TRBV27 combines with J gene TRBJ2-7, with D perhaps matching TRBD1 (6 bases). Germline lookup yields CDR1 MNHEY and CDR2 SMNVEV (reference sequence). The CDR3 length is 14 residues. CDR3: CASSLRGSSYGQYF. DNA of the CDR3: TGTGCCAGCAGTTTAAGGGGGAGCTCCTACGGGCAGTACTTC.

This rearrangement joins TRBV15 to TRBJ2-7, with D unclear. Germline loops: CDR1 LNHNV, CDR2 YYDKDF (reference sequence). The CDR3 has 14 amino acids. V lost 3 bases to trimming and J lost 2 bases, with 11 bases between them. As DNA, the CDR3 is TGTGCCACCAGCAGGGAATCCCGGGCCTACGAGCAGTACTTC. Its protein product is CATSRESRAYEQYF. The entire variable domain, with the rest obtained from reference TRBV15 and TRBJ2-7, is as follows: DAMVIQNPRYQVTQFGKPVTLSCSQTLNHNVMYWYQQKSSQAPKLLFHYYDKDFNNEADTPDNFQSRRPNTSFCFLDIRSPGLGDTAMYLCATSRESRAYEQYFGPGTRLTVT.

This rearrangement joins TRBV7-9 to TRBJ1-1; no reliable D call. The CDR3 length is 12 residues. Trimming left V 3 bases short and J 11 bases short, with 13 bases between. Germline assignment: CDR1 SEHNR and CDR2 FQNEAQ (reference sequence). CDR3 sequence: CASSFQAGEAFF. The CDR3 region has the DNA TGTGCCAGCAGCTTTCAGGCCGGAGAGGCTTTCTTT.

This chain uses TRBV5-1 with TRBJ2-1, with TRBD2 identical over 8 bases. The germline gives CDR1 SGHRS, CDR2 YFSETQ. The CDR3 totals 15 residues. V was clipped by 5 bases and J by 0 bases; unmatched bases: 4. The CDR3 sequence is CASSLGGGSYNEQFF. For the CDR3, the DNA is TGCGCCAGCAGTCTCGGGGGGGGCTCCTACAATGAGCAGTTCTTC.

The rearrangement links TRBV7-4 to TRBJ1-5; D call uncertain. Trimming left V 0 bases short and J 4 bases short, with 10 bases between. Germline values: CDR1 SGHVT, CDR2 SQSDAQ. The CDR3 is 15 amino acids. This CDR3 reads CASSLARGINQPQHF. CDR3 nucleotides: TGTGCCAGCAGCTTAGCGCGTGGGATTAATCAGCCCCAGCATTTT.

The gene calls are TRBV2 and TRBJ1-2; possible D gene TRBD1, 5 bases. There are 18 residues in the CDR3. Germline V lookup: CDR1 SNHLY, CDR2 FYNNEI. V was shortened by 4 bases and J by 8 bases, with 29 bases between the two germline ends. CDR3 DNA: TGTGCCAGCAGTGCCCGTGGGGTAAGTTCGACCGGGACCAAGGGCTACACCTTC. As protein: CASSARGVSSTGTKGYTF. The whole variable domain, filled in from reference TRBV2 and TRBJ1-2, reads EPEVTQTPSHQVTQMGQEVILRCVPISNHLYFYWYRQILGQKVEFLVSFYNNEISEKSEIFDDQFSVERPDGSNFTLKIRSTKLEDSAMYFCASSARGVSSTGTKGYTFGSGTRLTVV.

The chain carries TRBV2 and TRBJ2-1, with 7 nucleotides matching TRBD2. The germline V gene has CDR1 SNHLY and CDR2 FYNNEI. This CDR3 region has 16 residues. The V and J ends lost 3 bases and 2 bases, in that order; junction bases with no gene match: 7. CDR3 sequence: CASSDKRGEAYNEQFF. As DNA, the CDR3 is TGTGCCAGCAGTGATAAGCGGGGCGAAGCCTACAATGAGCAGTTCTTC.

This sequence joins TRBV6-6 and TRBJ1-2; D is possibly TRBD1 (6 bases). Germline lookup yields CDR1 MNHNY and CDR2 SVGAGI (reference sequence). CDR3 size: 15 residues. V was clipped by 6 bases and J by 0 bases, with 14 bases between them. In DNA, the CDR3 is TGTGCCAGCAGGGGTCCGGGACAAGCTAACTATGGCTACACCTTC. Its protein is CASRGPGQANYGYTF.

The genes are TRBV5-5 and TRBJ1-1; TRBD1 agrees at 8 bases. Germline CDR1 reads SGHKS; CDR2 reads YYEKEE (reference sequence). CDR3 length equals 13 residues. The J segment lost 5 bases and the V segment lost 4 bases, leaving 4 bases of the junction unmatched. This CDR3 is CASSRDRRTEAFF. CDR3 bases: TGTGCCAGCAGCCGGGACAGGAGGACTGAAGCTTTCTTT. Full variable domain (outside the CDR3, taken from reference TRBV5-5 and TRBJ1-1): DAGVTQSPTHLIKTRGQQVTLRCSPISGHKSVSWYQQVLGQGPQFIFQYYEKEERGRGNFPDRFSARQFPNYSSELNVNALLLGDSALYLCASSRDRRTEAFFGQGTRLTVV.

The chain carries TRBV9 and TRBJ2-3; possibly TRBD2 for D (6 bases). V lost 3 bases, J lost 2 bases, and 13 bases lay in between. Germline lookup yields CDR1 SGDLS and CDR2 YYNGEE. The CDR3 is made up of 15 amino acids. The chain's CDR3 is CASSGDSGVTDTQYF. The CDR3 DNA is TGTGCCAGCAGCGGTGATAGCGGCGTCACAGATACGCAGTATTTT. Full variable domain (missing parts from reference TRBV9 and TRBJ2-3): DSGVTQTPKHLITATGQRVTLRCSPRSGDLSVYWYQQSLDQGLQFLIQYYNGEERAKGNILERFSAQQFPDLHSELNLSSLELGDSALYFCASSGDSGVTDTQYFGPGTRLTVL.

V and J are TRBV4-3 and TRBJ2-5; 8 positions agree with TRBD2. The CDR3 runs to 13 residues. From germline, CDR1 is LGHNA and CDR2 YSLEER. The junction had 4 bases not matched to a gene; V was cut back by 5 bases and J by 5 bases. The CDR3 DNA sequence: TGCGCCAGCAGCTTAGCGGGGAGGGAGACCCAGTACTTC. This encodes CASSLAGRETQYF.

The rearrangement uses TRBV10-3 and TRBJ2-1, with TRBD1 identical over 7 bases. This CDR3 contains 14 residues. The germline CDR1 and CDR2 sequences are ENHRY and SYGVKD. V gave up 3 bases and J gave up 6 bases; unmatched junction bases: 5. CDR3: CAISDRQGSNEQFF. The CDR3 coding sequence is TGTGCCATCAGTGACCGACAGGGCAGCAATGAGCAGTTCTTC.

The sample holds one count of this clone. The chain couples TRBV7-9 to TRBJ1-2; D remains ambiguous. Germline V gene data show CDR1 as SEHNR and CDR2 as FQNEAQ (reference sequence). The CDR3 consists of 13 residues. V lost 5 bases and J 2 bases, leaving 9 bases between the germline ends. The CDR3 coding sequence is TGTGCCAGCAGCCCGACGGCGAACTATGGCTACACCTTC. This encodes CASSPTANYGYTF.